A single sample gave rise to the 28 T cell receptor beta chains below, sequenced in a study of tumor and adjacent non-tumor tissue in lung cancer. This sample's RNA came from whole unsorted tissue. The normal lung tissue was taken more than 3 cm from the tumor edge. TCRbeta libraries were built with three rounds of nested PCR, modified from ARM-PCR. TCRdb re-called the multiplex PCR reads through MiXCR, storing one row per CDR3 protein. The sample has 80,000 to 100,000 distinct CDR3 sequences, about 80% seen once. Material: distant non-tumor lung tissue. Every receptor here comes from a man aged 55 to 70 with small cell lung cancer.

On this clonotype itself: Without the conserved terminal phenylalanine or tryptophan, this CDR3 likely stems from a read error. The chain has TRBV6-1 and TRBJ2-7, with D possibly being TRBD2 (6 bases). The CDR3 has 14 residues. The germline CDR1 and CDR2 sequences are MNHNS and SASEGT. Trimming stripped 7 bases from V and 6 bases from J, with 19 bases between. In DNA, the CDR3 is TGTGCCAGCACCTTTGGCGGGGATCTGGTCGAGCAGTACTAC. The encoded protein is CASTFGGDLVEQYY.

In regard to this clonotype: A single base separates this from a much larger clone, so it may be a read error. The chain recombines TRBV30 with TRBJ2-1; 9 bases are shared with TRBD2. Germline V gene lookup returns CDR1 GTSNPN and CDR2 SVGIG (reference sequence). This CDR3 is built from 16 residues. The CDR3 coding sequence is TGTGCCTGGAGTGGTCAGGGGACTAGCTTTTACAATGTGCAGTTCTTC. Amino acid sequence: CAWSGQGTSFYNVQFF.

The rearrangement joins TRBV11-2 to TRBJ2-2; 7 positions agree with TRBD1. CDR3 length: 15 residues. V was pared by 5 bases and J by 10 bases, with 13 bases of the junction left unmatched. Germline V gives CDR1 SGHAT, CDR2 FQNNGV. This CDR3 reads CASSQHRGANEELFF. In DNA form, the CDR3 reads TGTGCCAGCAGCCAGCACAGGGGAGCGAACGAGGAGCTGTTTTTT. The variable domain in full, with the rest retrieved from reference TRBV11-2 and TRBJ2-2, is EAGVAQSPRYKIIEKRQSVAFWCNPISGHATLYWYQQILGQGPKLLIQFQNNGVVDDSQLPKDRFSAERLKGVDSTLKIQPAKLEDSAVYLCASSQHRGANEELFFGEGSRLTVL.

This chain uses TRBV6-6 with TRBJ2-7; D may match TRBD1 or TRBD2 (5 bases each). Trimming took off 9 bases at V and 7 bases at J, with 28 bases between the two ends. Germline V CDR1 and CDR2: MNHNY, SVGAGI (reference sequence). The CDR3 sequence is 16 residues long. The CDR3 reads CASSDRGTLPLYEQYV. The CDR3 DNA follows: TGTGCCAGTAGCGACAGAGGGACCCTCCCACTTTATGAGCAGTACGTC.

Of note for this clonotype: The junction and the germline gene differ at one end; a read error may be behind it. This chain links TRBV10-3 with TRBJ2-1; D possibly corresponds to TRBD2 (6 bases). CDR1 ENHRY and CDR2 SYGVKD come from the germline V gene. This CDR3 spans 15 amino acids. This CDR3 reads CAISRAEGSYNEEFF. The CDR3 coding sequence is TGTGCCATCAGCCGAGCGGAGGGTTCCTACAATGAGGAGTTCTTC.

This clonotype was seen a few times. V usage is TRBV2 and J usage is TRBJ2-7; perhaps D is TRBD1 or TRBD2 (5 bases each). This CDR3 region has 14 residues. Germline CDR1 is SNHLY and CDR2 is FYNNEI. The V end was cut by 1 base, the J end by 2 bases, with 9 bases between. CDR3 in amino acids: CASSEGGAAYEQYF. DNA of the CDR3: TGTGCCAGCAGTGAAGGAGGGGCAGCCTACGAGCAGTACTTC.

In the case of this clonotype: The junction and the germline gene differ at one end; a read error may be behind it. The rearrangement links TRBV20-1 to TRBJ1-5, with D hard to call. CDR3 length: 16 amino acids. Germline V gene sequence: CDR1 DFQATT, CDR2 SNEGSKA (reference sequence). This CDR3 is CSGEKAGFNSNQPQHF. The CDR3 DNA reads as TGCAGTGGCGAGAAGGCAGGATTTAATAGCAATCAGCCTCAGCATTTT.

The chain employs TRBV12-3 or TRBV12-4 and TRBJ2-2; D is perhaps TRBD1 (5 bases). The CDR3 is 15 residues long. V was pared by 9 bases and J by 3 bases, with 17 bases between. The CDR3 loop reads CASTFSVTDTGELFF. The CDR3 DNA is TGTGCCAGTACTTTCTCTGTGACAGACACCGGGGAGCTGTTTTTT.

This clonotype was found a few times. One end of the junction fails to match germline, which may point to a read error. This chain connects TRBV6-1 to TRBJ1-5; D remains ambiguous. Looked up from germline, CDR1 is MNHNS and CDR2 is SASEGT. The CDR3 has 13 residues. CDR3 coding DNA: TGTACCAGCAGTGAACAAGGGTGGCAGCCCCAGCATTTT. This codes for CTSSEQGWQPQHF.

Notes on this clonotype: The conserved phenylalanine or tryptophan is not found at the CDR3 terminus, so this likely reflects a read error. It is unclear where the CDR3 begins or ends on the DNA, so no DNA is shown, and the CDR3 is as TCRdb lists it. This chain uses TRBV6-5 with TRBJ2-7; the D segment call TRBD1 is taken from the table without a DNA check. Germline-derived CDR1 and CDR2 are MNHEY and SVGAGI. A total of 17 residues make up the CDR3, ends included. The CDR3 protein is CSSSRHPSSGDSDEQYL.

Notes on this clonotype: The junction differs from germline at one of its ends, possibly a read error. The chain uses TRBV11-2 and TRBJ2-1; D ambiguous. Germline assignment: CDR1 SGHAT and CDR2 FQNNGV. CDR3 length: 14 amino acids. Here the CDR3 DNA reads TGTGCCAACAACTTAAGACCCTCCTACAATGAGCAGCTCTTC. Protein product: CANNLRPSYNEQLF.

As for this clonotype: Here the CDR3 omits its conserved ending phenylalanine or tryptophan, so a read error is the likely source. The rearrangement uses TRBV11-2 and TRBJ2-3; maybe TRBD1 (5 bases). The CDR3 runs to 14 residues. The V gene's germline CDR1 is SGHAT and CDR2 FQNNGV. The germline V and J ends were trimmed by 5 bases and 4 bases, with 13 bases remaining between them. CDR3 in amino acids: CASSPGLTADTQYL. The CDR3 DNA is TGTGCCAGCAGCCCAGGGTTGACAGCAGATACGCAGTATTTA.

V usage is TRBV7-3 and J usage is TRBJ2-3; TRBD1 matches at 7 bases. Germline CDR1 and CDR2: SGHTA and FQGTGA. The CDR3 is 15 residues long. The V gene end was trimmed by 9 bases and the J gene end by 5 bases; junction bases not matched to a gene: 14. In DNA form, the CDR3 reads TGTGCCAGTAACTCCCGACAGGGTATAGGAGATACGCAGTATTTT. Translated: CASNSRQGIGDTQYF.

Regarding this clonotype: An end of the junction does not agree with germline; a read error may underlie this. The chain joins TRBV20-1 to TRBJ1-1; 7 positions agree with TRBD1. CDR1 is DFQATT and CDR2 is SNEGSKA in the germline V gene (reference sequence). The CDR3 spans 18 residues. CDR3: CIARDLYRGGGGNTEAFF. DNA for the CDR3: TGCATTGCTAGAGATCTCTACAGGGGCGGGGGGGGGAACACTGAAGCTTTCTTT.

This chain connects TRBV12-3 or TRBV12-4 to TRBJ2-2, with D possibly matching TRBD1 (6 bases). The CDR3 spans 15 residues. V lost 7 bases and J 14 bases, leaving 26 bases between the germline ends. Here the CDR3 DNA reads TGTGCCAGCACTTTGTCACAGGGAAGCACCGGTGATCTGTTTTTT. It yields the protein CASTLSQGSTGDLFF.

Turning to this clonotype: This CDR3 is missing its conserved last phenylalanine or tryptophan, likely due to a read error. The V call is TRBV20-1, the J call TRBJ2-1, with D maybe TRBD1 (6 bases). CDR1 is DFQATT, CDR2 SNEGSKA, per germline (reference sequence). The CDR3 has 12 residues. CDR3 loop: CKGGRSLGEQFL. CDR3 nucleotides: TGTAAAGGGGGTAGATCCCTGGGTGAGCAGTTCCTC.

A word on this clonotype: This may come from a read error, since a much larger clone is one base off. V gene TRBV25-1 combines with J gene TRBJ2-3; the match to TRBD1 covers 7 bases. This CDR3 region has 15 residues. CDR1 is MGHDK and CDR2 is SYGVNS in the germline V gene. Trimming took 2 bases from V and 1 from J; bases not matched to a gene: 3. In DNA form, the CDR3 reads TGTGCCAGCAGTGAACTCGGACAGGGCACAGATACGCAGTATTTT. Translated, it gives CASSELGQGTDTQYF. The full variable domain, completed using reference TRBV25-1 and TRBJ2-3, is EADIYQTPRYLVIGTGKKITLECSQTMGHDKMYWYQQDPGMELHLIHYSYGVNSTEKGDLSSESTVSRIRTEHFPLTLESARPSHTSQYLCASSELGQGTDTQYFGPGTRLTVL.

This clonotype appeared a few times. This sequence may be a read error, since a much larger clone differs from it by one base. J is TRBJ2-7 and V is TRBV5-5; 7 bases are a match to TRBD2. CDR3 size: 18 residues. Germline trimming cut 6 bases from V and 4 bases from J; bases unmatched to any gene: 22. Germline V lookup: CDR1 SGHKS, CDR2 YYEKEE (reference sequence). The CDR3 spells CASTRLRLVGGPRYEQYF. Here the CDR3 DNA reads TGTGCCAGCACTCGTTTGCGACTAGTGGGAGGGCCTAGATACGAGCAGTACTTC.

This clonotype was found a few times. A clone one base away is much larger, so this may be a read error. The rearrangement uses TRBV7-9 and TRBJ1-2, with TRBD1 identical over 7 bases. CDR1 SEHNR and CDR2 FQNEAQ come from the germline V gene (reference sequence). The CDR3 length is 15 residues. CDR3 bases: TGTGTCAGCAGCCCCCCTGGACAGGAAAGCTATGGCTACACCTTC. Amino acids: CVSSPPGQESYGYTF.

On this clonotype itself: An end of the junction does not agree with germline; a read error may underlie this. This chain uses TRBV7-9 with TRBJ2-7; D is undetermined. Germline V gene data show CDR1 as SEHNR and CDR2 as FQNEAQ (reference sequence). CDR3 length: 13 residues. CDR3: CTSNSLPGHEQYF. Here the CDR3 DNA reads TGTACCAGCAACTCCCTCCCGGGCCACGAGCAGTACTTC.

In the case of this clonotype: At one boundary the junction diverges from the germline segment, which might be a read error. The J gene is TRBJ1-1, the V gene TRBV10-3, with TRBD1 identical over 7 bases. This CDR3 spans 15 amino acids. CDR1 and CDR2 (germline): ENHRY, SYGVKD. Written as DNA, the CDR3 is TGTGCCATCAGTAAGTCGACAGGGCCGAACACTGAAGCTTTATTT. Translation: CAISKSTGPNTEALF.

At least ten counts were recorded for this clonotype. The chain uses TRBV24-1 and TRBJ2-1, with 11 bases lining up with TRBD1. Germline loops: CDR1 KGHDR, CDR2 SFDVKD. The CDR3 spans 15 residues. The V gene end was trimmed by 4 bases and the J gene end by 6 bases; junction bases not matched to a gene: 4. The CDR3 DNA is TGTGCCACCAGTGACCCGGGACAGGGGGTCAATGAGCAGTTCTTC. Translated: CATSDPGQGVNEQFF.

On this clonotype itself: Lacking the conserved final phenylalanine or tryptophan, this CDR3 likely reflects a read error. The chain is built from TRBV20-1 and TRBJ1-1; D gene uncertain. Per the germline V gene, CDR1 is DFQATT and CDR2 is SNEGSKA (reference sequence). Trimming stripped 6 bases from V and 4 bases from J, with 21 bases between. This CDR3 has 15 residues. This CDR3 is CSAPTAGGGGTEAFY. As DNA, the CDR3 is TGCAGTGCCCCCACAGCGGGAGGCGGTGGCACTGAAGCTTTCTAT.

With respect to this clonotype: Here the CDR3 omits its conserved ending phenylalanine or tryptophan, so a read error is the likely source. The chain has TRBV14 and TRBJ2-3; the D gene is possibly TRBD2 (6 bases). The CDR3 extends over 17 amino acids. V was clipped by 0 bases and J by 3 bases, with 16 bases between them. Germline loops: CDR1 SGHDN, CDR2 FVKESK. This CDR3 reads CASSQDRGHRGTDTQYY. Written as DNA, the CDR3 is TGTGCCAGCAGCCAAGATCGCGGCCACCGGGGGACAGATACGCAGTATTAT.

About this clonotype itself: Likely a read error: the CDR3 ends without its conserved phenylalanine or tryptophan. The chain is built from TRBV11-3 and TRBJ2-7; tentative D call: TRBD2 (6 bases). Per germline, CDR1 SGHNT and CDR2 YENEEA. The CDR3 has 15 residues. The CDR3 region is CATSLDLSGTYEQYL. The CDR3, as DNA: TGTGCCACCAGCTTAGACCTTAGCGGCACTTACGAGCAGTACTTA.

Notes on this clonotype: Since a much larger clone is just one base distant, this may be a read error. The chain uses TRBV28 and TRBJ2-2; 7 bases are a match to TRBD1. Trimming removed 7 bases from V and 2 bases from J; junction bases left unmatched: 7. This CDR3 region has 15 residues. The germline V gene has CDR1 MDHEN and CDR2 SYDVKM. CDR3 nucleotide sequence: TGTGCCAGCATCTCGGGACAGCTAAACACCGGGGAGCTGTTTTTT. This codes for CASISGQLNTGELFF.

As regards this clonotype: It may be a read error: a sequence one base away is much more abundant. The V call is TRBV11-2, the J call TRBJ2-6; D is undetermined. The CDR3 runs to 15 residues. V lost 5 bases and J 5 bases, leaving 13 bases between the germline ends. CDR1 SGHAT and CDR2 FQNNGV come from the germline V gene. In DNA, the CDR3 is TGTGCCAGCAGCCTTTCGAGGTCTTGGGCCAACGTCCTGACTTTC. Translation gives CASSLSRSWANVLTF.

Worth noting for this clonotype: One end of the junction is discordant with germline, which a read error may explain. The J gene is TRBJ2-7, the V gene TRBV28; no clear D. The CDR3 consists of 13 residues. Germline V CDR1 and CDR2: MDHEN, SYDVKM. The CDR3 region is CASSRSLSYEQYF. The DNA for the CDR3 is TGTGCCAGCAGCCGCTCGCTATCCTACGAACAGTACTTC.